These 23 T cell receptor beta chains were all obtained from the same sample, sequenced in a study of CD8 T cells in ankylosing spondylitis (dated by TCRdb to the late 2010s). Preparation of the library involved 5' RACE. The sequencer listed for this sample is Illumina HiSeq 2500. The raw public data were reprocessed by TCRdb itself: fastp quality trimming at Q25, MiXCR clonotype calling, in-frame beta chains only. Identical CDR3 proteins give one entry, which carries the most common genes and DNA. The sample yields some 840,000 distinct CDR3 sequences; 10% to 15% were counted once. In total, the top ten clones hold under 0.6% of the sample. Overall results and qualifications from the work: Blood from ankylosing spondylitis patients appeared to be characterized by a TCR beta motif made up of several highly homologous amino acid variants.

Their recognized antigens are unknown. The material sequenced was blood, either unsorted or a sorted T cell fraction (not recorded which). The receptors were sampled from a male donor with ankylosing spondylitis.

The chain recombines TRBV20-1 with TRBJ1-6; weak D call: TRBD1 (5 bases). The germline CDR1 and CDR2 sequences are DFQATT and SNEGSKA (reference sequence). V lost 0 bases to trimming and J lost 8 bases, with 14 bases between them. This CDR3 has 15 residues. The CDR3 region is CSARDHQGLDSPLHF. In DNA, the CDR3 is TGCAGTGCTAGAGATCATCAGGGTTTGGATTCACCCCTCCACTTT.

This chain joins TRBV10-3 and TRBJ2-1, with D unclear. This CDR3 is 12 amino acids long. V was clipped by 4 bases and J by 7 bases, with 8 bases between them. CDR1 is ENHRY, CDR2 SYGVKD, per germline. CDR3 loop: CAISVLGNEQFF. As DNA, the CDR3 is TGTGCCATCAGTGTCCTGGGTAATGAGCAGTTCTTC.

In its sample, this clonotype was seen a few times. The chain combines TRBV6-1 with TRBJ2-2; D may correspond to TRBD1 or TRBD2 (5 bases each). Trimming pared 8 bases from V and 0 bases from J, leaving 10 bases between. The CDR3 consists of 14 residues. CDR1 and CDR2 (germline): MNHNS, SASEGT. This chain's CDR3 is CASGTVTNTGELFF. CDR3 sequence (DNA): TGTGCCAGCGGGACGGTCACGAACACCGGGGAGCTGTTTTTT.

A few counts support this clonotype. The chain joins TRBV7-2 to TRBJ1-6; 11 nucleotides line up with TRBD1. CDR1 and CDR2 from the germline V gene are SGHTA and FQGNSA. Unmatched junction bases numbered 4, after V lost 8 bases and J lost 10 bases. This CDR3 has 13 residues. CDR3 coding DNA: TGTGCCAGCGAGGACAGGGGGCGATCACCCCTCCACTTT. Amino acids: CASEDRGRSPLHF.

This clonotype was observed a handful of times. The CDR3 DNA follows: TGTGCCAGCAGTTTAGGGGCCGCGCTGGGGGAGCAGTACTTC. This gives the protein CASSLGAALGEQYF. V usage is TRBV28 and J usage is TRBJ2-7; possibly TRBD1 for D (5 bases). CDR3 length equals 14 residues. V lost 2 bases, J lost 7 bases, and 15 bases lay in between. Per the germline V gene, CDR1 is MDHEN and CDR2 is SYDVKM.

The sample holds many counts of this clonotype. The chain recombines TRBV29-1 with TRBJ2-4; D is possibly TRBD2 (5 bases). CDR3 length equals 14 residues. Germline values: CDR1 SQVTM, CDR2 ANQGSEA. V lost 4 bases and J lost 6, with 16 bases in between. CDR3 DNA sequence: TGCAGCGTTGTAGCAGCGGACGGGGTAAACATTCAGTACTTC. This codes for CSVVAADGVNIQYF.

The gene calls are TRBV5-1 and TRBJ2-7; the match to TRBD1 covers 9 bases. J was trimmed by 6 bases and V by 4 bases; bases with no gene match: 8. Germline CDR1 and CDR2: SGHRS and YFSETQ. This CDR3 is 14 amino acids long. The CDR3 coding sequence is TGCGCCAGCAGCGCGGGACAGGGATCGGGCGAGCAGTACTTC. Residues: CASSAGQGSGEQYF. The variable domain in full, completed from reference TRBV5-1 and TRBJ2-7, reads KAGVTQTPRYLIKTRGQQVTLSCSPISGHRSVSWYQQTPGQGLQFLFEYFSETQRNKGNFPGRFSGRQFSNSRSEMNVSTLELGDSALYLCASSAGQGSGEQYFGPGTRLTVT.

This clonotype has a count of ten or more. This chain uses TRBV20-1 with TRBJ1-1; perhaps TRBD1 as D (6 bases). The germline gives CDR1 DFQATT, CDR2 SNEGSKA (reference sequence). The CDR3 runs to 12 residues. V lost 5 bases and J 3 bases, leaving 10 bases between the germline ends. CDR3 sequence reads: CSAPGVYTEAFF. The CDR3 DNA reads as TGCAGTGCTCCAGGGGTATACACTGAAGCTTTCTTT.

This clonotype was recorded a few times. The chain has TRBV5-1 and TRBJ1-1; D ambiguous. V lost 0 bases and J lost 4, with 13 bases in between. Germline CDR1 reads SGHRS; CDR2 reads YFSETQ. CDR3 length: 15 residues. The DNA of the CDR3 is TGCGCCAGCAGCTTGGGTCTTGGGGATAGCACTGAAGCTTTCTTT. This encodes CASSLGLGDSTEAFF.

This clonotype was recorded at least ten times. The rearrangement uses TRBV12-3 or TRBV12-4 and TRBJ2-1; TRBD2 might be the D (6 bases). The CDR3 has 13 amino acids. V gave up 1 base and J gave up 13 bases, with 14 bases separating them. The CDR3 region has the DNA TGTGCCAGCAGTTTAGACGGTAGCGGAGGACAGTTCTTC. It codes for CASSLDGSGGQFF.

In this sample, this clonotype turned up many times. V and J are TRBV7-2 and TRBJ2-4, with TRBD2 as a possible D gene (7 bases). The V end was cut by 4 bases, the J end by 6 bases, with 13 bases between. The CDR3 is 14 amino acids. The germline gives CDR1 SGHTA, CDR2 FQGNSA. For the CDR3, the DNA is TGTGCCAGCAGCTCCAACAGGGAGGGAAACATTCAGTACTTC. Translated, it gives CASSSNREGNIQYF.

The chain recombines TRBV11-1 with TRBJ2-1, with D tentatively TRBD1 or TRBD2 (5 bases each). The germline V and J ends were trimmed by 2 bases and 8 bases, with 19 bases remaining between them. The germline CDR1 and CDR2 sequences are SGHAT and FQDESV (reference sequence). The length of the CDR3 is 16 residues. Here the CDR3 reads CASSLMGVVSQHEQFF. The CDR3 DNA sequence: TGTGCCAGCAGCTTAATGGGGGTCGTTAGCCAGCATGAGCAGTTCTTC.

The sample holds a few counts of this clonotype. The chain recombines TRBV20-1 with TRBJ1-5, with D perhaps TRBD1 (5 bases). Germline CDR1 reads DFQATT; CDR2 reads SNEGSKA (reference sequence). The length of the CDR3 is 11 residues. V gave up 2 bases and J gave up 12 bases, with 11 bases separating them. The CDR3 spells CSARMGRRQHF. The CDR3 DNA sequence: TGCAGTGCTAGAATGGGGCGGCGCCAGCATTTT.

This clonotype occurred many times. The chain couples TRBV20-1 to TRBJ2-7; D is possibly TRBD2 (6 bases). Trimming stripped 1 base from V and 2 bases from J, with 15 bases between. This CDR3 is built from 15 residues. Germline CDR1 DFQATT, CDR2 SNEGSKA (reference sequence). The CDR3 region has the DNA TGCAGTGCTAGAGGAAACTACGGGGGAACCTACGAGCAGTACTTC. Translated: CSARGNYGGTYEQYF.

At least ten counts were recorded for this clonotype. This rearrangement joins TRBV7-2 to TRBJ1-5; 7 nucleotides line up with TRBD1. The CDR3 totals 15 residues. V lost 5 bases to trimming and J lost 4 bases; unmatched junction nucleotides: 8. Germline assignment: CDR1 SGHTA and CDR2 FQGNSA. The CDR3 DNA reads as TGTGCCAGCAGCCCTCAGACAGGGTGGAATCAGCCCCAGCATTTT. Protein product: CASSPQTGWNQPQHF.

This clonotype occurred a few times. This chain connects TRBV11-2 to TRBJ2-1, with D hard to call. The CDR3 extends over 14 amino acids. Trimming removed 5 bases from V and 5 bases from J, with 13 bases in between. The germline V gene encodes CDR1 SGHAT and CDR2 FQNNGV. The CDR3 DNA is TGTGCCAGCAGCCGACTGCATGCAGACAATGAGCAGTTCTTC. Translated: CASSRLHADNEQFF.

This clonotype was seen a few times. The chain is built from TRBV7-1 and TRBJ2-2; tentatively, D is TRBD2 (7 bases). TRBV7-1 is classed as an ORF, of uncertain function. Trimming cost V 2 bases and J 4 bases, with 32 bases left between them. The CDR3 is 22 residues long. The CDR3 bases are TGTGCCAGCAGCTCACGACTTGTAAGGGGGGGACAACCACTAGGCACCACCGGGGAGCTGTTTTTT. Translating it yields CASSSRLVRGGQPLGTTGELFF.

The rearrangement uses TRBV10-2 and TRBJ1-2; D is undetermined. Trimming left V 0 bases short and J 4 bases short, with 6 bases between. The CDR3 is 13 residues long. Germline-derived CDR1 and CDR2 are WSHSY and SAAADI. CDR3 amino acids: CASSESTSYGYTF. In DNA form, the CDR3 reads TGCGCCAGCAGTGAGTCGACCAGCTATGGCTACACCTTC.

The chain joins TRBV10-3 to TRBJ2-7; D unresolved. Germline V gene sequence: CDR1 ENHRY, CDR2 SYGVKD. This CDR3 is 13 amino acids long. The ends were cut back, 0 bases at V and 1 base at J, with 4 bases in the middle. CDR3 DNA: TGTGCCATCAGTGAGTCGGATTCCTACGAGCAGTACTTC. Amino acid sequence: CAISESDSYEQYF.

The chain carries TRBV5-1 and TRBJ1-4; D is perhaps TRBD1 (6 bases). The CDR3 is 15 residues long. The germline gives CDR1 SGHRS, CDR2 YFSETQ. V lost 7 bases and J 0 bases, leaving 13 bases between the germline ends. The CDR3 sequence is CASRQVAATNEKLFF. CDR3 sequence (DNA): TGCGCCAGCCGACAGGTTGCTGCAACTAATGAAAAACTGTTTTTT.

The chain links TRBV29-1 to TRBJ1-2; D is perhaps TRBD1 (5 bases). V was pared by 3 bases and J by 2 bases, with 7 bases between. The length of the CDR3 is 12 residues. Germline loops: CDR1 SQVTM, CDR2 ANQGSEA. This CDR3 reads CSVDRGNYGYTF. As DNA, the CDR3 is TGCAGCGTTGATCGGGGGAACTATGGCTACACCTTC.

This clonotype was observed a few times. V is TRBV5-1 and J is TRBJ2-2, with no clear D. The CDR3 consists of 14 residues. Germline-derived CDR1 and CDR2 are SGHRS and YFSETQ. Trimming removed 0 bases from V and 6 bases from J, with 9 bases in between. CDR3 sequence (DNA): TGCGCCAGCAGCTTGGAAGCGATCCCCGGGGAGCTGTTTTTT. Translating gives CASSLEAIPGELFF.

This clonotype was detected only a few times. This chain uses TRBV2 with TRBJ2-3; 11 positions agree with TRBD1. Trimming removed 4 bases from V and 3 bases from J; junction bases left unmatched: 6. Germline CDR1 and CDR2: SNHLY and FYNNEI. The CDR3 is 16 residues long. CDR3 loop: CASSVGGQGATDTQYF. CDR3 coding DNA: TGTGCCAGCAGTGTGGGAGGACAGGGGGCTACAGATACGCAGTATTTT.